These 15 T cell receptor beta chains were sequenced from one sample in a study of blood T cell repertoires in COVID-19. This table comes from immunoSEQ multiplex PCR, and its TCRdb copy is limited to in-frame clones, with some not included. The data contain approximately 280,000 clones, roughly 88% of them seen just once; the ten biggest clones take up about 10%. The specimen was peripheral blood. The receptor set was obtained from a woman aged 70-85 years with acute or convalescent COVID-19.

This clone was recorded only once. The V gene is TRBV6-6, the J gene TRBJ1-1; 8 nucleotides align to TRBD1. Germline CDR1 reads MNHNY; CDR2 reads SVGAGI (reference sequence). V gave up 6 bases and J gave up 13 bases; unmatched junction bases: 7. This CDR3 spans 11 amino acids. CDR3 nucleotide sequence: TGTGCCAGCAGCCGGGGACAGGATCTTTTCTTT. This encodes CASSRGQDLFF.

The chain links TRBV3-1 (or the pseudogene TRBV3-2) to TRBJ1-3, with D maybe TRBD1 (5 bases). Germline V gives CDR1 LGHDT, CDR2 YNNKEL (reference sequence). The CDR3 runs 12 residues. The V gene lost 0 bases and the J gene lost 9 bases, with 6 bases spanning the gap. CDR3 region: CASSQDGGTIYF. The DNA of the CDR3 is TGTGCCAGCAGCCAAGACGGGGGCACCATATATTTT.

The rearrangement joins TRBV7-6 to TRBJ2-2; 7 positions agree with TRBD1. The CDR3 spans 15 residues. Germline CDR1 reads SGHVS; CDR2 reads FNYEAQ. The junction had 4 bases not matched to a gene; V was cut back by 1 base and J by 5 bases. The CDR3: CASSLVGGATGELFF. Here the CDR3 DNA reads TGTGCCAGCAGCTTAGTAGGGGGCGCGACCGGGGAGCTGTTTTTT.

The CDR3 sequence is CASSQSYDGDRGRGYTF. CDR3 DNA sequence: TGTGCCAGCAGCCAATCGTATGACGGGGACAGGGGCCGGGGCTACACCTTC. V is TRBV14 and J is TRBJ1-2; 10 nucleotides match TRBD1. CDR1 and CDR2 (germline): SGHDN, FVKESK. This CDR3 is 17 amino acids long. V was pared by 2 bases and J by 8 bases, with 14 bases of the junction left unmatched.

The chain recombines TRBV10-3 with TRBJ2-7; 9 bases are shared with TRBD1. V was clipped by 8 bases and J by 2 bases; unmatched bases: 7. CDR3 length equals 14 residues. CDR1 is ENHRY and CDR2 is SYGVKD in the germline V gene. The CDR3 sequence is CAISGQGVTYEQYF. DNA for the CDR3: TGTGCCATCTCGGGACAGGGTGTAACCTACGAGCAGTACTTC.

The chain recombines TRBV10-3 with TRBJ2-1; 11 bases agree with TRBD2. The V and J ends lost 3 bases and 5 bases, in that order; junction bases with no gene match: 15. The CDR3 extends over 19 amino acids. In germline, CDR1 is ENHRY, CDR2 SYGVKD. The CDR3 here is CAISDGRRLAGGSDNEQFF. The CDR3 DNA follows: TGTGCCATCAGTGATGGTAGGAGGCTAGCGGGGGGATCGGACAATGAGCAGTTCTTC.

The chain is built from TRBV28 and TRBJ2-5; possibly TRBD2 for D (7 bases). The germline V and J ends were trimmed by 8 bases and 4 bases, with 20 bases remaining between them. This CDR3 is 15 amino acids long. The germline V gene has CDR1 MDHEN and CDR2 SYDVKM. The DNA for the CDR3 is TGTGCCAGCCATCCCGCGGGGGCCCGTGGAGAGACCCAGTACTTC. Translation gives CASHPAGARGETQYF. Full variable domain (remainder filled in from reference TRBV28 and TRBJ2-5): DVKVTQSSRYLVKRTGEKVFLECVQDMDHENMFWYRQDPGLGLRLIYFSYDVKMKEKGDIPEGYSVSREKKERFSLILESASTNQTSMYLCASHPAGARGETQYFGPGTRLLVL.

V and J are TRBV4-1 and TRBJ1-5; TRBD1 matches 10 bases. CDR3 length: 15 amino acids. CDR1 and CDR2 from the germline V gene are MGHRA and YSYEKL. J gave up 6 bases and V 4 bases, and 6 bases lay outside the gene matches. The CDR3 loop is CASSLGTGVIQPQHF. CDR3 sequence (DNA): TGCGCCAGCAGCCTGGGGACAGGGGTGATTCAGCCCCAGCATTTT.

The CDR3 bases are TGCGCCAGCAGCTTGGTGGGGGGAGGATCTGGCTACACCTTC. It is translated as CASSLVGGGSGYTF. This sequence joins TRBV5-1 and TRBJ1-2, with a possible D match to TRBD1 (5 bases). Germline assignment: CDR1 SGHRS and CDR2 YFSETQ. The CDR3 sequence is 14 residues long. Trimming took off 0 bases at V and 7 bases at J, with 13 bases between the two ends.

The rearrangement joins TRBV3-1 (or the pseudogene TRBV3-2) to TRBJ1-1; D is possibly TRBD1 (6 bases). The CDR3 is 16 amino acids. Trimming stripped 4 bases from V and 0 bases from J, with 15 bases between. The germline V gene has CDR1 LGHDT and CDR2 YNNKEL (reference sequence). The CDR3 sequence: CASSPRAGALNTEAFF. The CDR3 nucleotides read TGTGCCAGCAGCCCCCGGGCAGGGGCCTTGAACACTGAAGCTTTCTTT.

The rearrangement uses TRBV6-5 and TRBJ1-5; the D gene is possibly TRBD1 (5 bases). Germline CDR1 MNHEY, CDR2 SVGAGI. The CDR3 has 13 residues. V was pared by 6 bases and J by 7 bases, with 13 bases between. CDR3 protein: CASRWGEGQPQHF. CDR3 bases: TGTGCCAGCAGGTGGGGGGAAGGGCAGCCCCAGCATTTT.

For the CDR3, the DNA is TGTGCCAGTAGTCACCTACTCGACAGTGCTGGAAACACCATATATTTT. Protein sequence: CASSHLLDSAGNTIYF. This chain joins TRBV19 and TRBJ1-3; weak D call: TRBD1 (5 bases). Germline loops: CDR1 LNHDA, CDR2 SQIVND (reference sequence). The CDR3 runs 16 residues. Trimming took off 5 bases at V and 2 bases at J, with 16 bases between the two ends.

The V and J genes are TRBV5-8 and TRBJ2-2; D perhaps matches TRBD1 (6 bases). Germline assignment: CDR1 SGHTS and CDR2 YDEGEE. The CDR3 consists of 13 residues. The CDR3 region is CAPPGHPVAELFF. The CDR3 DNA is TGTGCACCCCCGGGACACCCGGTAGCGGAGCTGTTTTTT.

The V call is TRBV5-1, the J call TRBJ1-2, with a tentative D call TRBD1 (6 bases). Trimming stripped 0 bases from V and 8 bases from J, with 11 bases between. The CDR3 has 13 residues. Germline V gene lookup returns CDR1 SGHRS and CDR2 YFSETQ. The CDR3 DNA reads TGCGCCAGCAGCTTGGACAGGGCGGAAGGCTACACCTTC. Translating gives CASSLDRAEGYTF.

The rearrangement joins TRBV6-6 to TRBJ1-6; a weak D match, TRBD1 (6 bases). Germline loops: CDR1 MNHNY, CDR2 SVGAGI (reference sequence). CDR3 length: 16 amino acids. Trimming left V 0 bases short and J 7 bases short, with 13 bases between. In DNA form, the CDR3 reads TGTGCCAGCAGTTACTCGGGGAACAGGGACAATTCACCCCTCCACTTT. This codes for CASSYSGNRDNSPLHF.